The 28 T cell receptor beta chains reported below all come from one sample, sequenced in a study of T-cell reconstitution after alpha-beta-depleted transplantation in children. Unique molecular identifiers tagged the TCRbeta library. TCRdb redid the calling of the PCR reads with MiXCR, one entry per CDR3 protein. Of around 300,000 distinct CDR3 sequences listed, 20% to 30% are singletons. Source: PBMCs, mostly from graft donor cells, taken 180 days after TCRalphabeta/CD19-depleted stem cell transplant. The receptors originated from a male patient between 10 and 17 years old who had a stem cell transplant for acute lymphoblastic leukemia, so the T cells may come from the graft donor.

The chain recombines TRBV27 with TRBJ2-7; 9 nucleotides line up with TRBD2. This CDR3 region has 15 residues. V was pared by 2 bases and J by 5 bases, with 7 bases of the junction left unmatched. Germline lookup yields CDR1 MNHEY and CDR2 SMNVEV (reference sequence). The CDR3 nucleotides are TGTGCCAGCAGTTTAGCGGGAGGGCCCCCCGACGAGCAGTACTTC. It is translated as CASSLAGGPPDEQYF.

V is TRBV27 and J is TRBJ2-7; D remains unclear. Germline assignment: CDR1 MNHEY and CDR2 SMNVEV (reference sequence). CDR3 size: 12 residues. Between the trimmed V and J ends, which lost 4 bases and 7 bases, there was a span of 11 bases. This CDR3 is CASSSHVREQYF. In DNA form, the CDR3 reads TGTGCCAGCAGTTCTCATGTAAGGGAGCAGTACTTC.

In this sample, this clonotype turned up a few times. DNA of the CDR3: TGTGCCAGCAGCCACCTTGTAAGGAATGAGCAGTTCTTC. Its protein product is CASSHLVRNEQFF. The rearrangement links TRBV4-2 to TRBJ2-1; D remains unclear. The CDR3 is 13 amino acids. V was shortened by 3 bases and J by 7 bases, with 10 bases between the two germline ends. Germline V gene data show CDR1 as LGHNA and CDR2 as YNFKEQ.

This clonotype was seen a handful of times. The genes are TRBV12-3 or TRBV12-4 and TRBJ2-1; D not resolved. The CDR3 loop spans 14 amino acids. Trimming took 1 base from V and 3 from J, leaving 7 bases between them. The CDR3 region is CASSLGRDYNEQFF. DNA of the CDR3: TGTGCCAGCAGTTTAGGAAGGGACTACAATGAGCAGTTCTTC.

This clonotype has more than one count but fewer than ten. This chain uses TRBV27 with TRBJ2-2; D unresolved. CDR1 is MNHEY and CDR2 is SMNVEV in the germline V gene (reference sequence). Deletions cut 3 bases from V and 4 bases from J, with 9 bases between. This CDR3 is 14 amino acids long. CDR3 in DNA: TGTGCCAGCAGTTTTCCCGATCCCACCGGGGAGCTGTTTTTT. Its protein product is CASSFPDPTGELFF.

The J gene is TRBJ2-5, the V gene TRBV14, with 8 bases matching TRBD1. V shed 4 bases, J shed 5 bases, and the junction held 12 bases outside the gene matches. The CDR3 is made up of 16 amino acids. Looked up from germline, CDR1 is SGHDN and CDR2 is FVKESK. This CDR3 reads CASSPLRTGLRETQYF. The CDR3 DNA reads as TGTGCCAGCAGCCCCCTACGGACAGGGTTAAGGGAGACCCAGTACTTC.

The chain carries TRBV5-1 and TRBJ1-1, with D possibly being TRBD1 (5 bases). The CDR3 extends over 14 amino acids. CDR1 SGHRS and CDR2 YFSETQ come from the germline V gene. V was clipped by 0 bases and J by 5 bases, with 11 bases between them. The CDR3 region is CASSLGRGRTEAFF. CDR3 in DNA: TGCGCCAGCAGCTTGGGTAGGGGTAGGACTGAAGCTTTCTTT.

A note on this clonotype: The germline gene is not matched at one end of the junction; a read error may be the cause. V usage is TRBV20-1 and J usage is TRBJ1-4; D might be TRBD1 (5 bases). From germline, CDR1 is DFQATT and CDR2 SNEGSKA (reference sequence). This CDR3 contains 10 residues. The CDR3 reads CSASHLGGGF. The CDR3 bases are TGCAGTGCTAGCCACCTCGGGGGTGGGTTT.

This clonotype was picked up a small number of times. This CDR3 is CAISGSQGLAVANEQFF. The DNA for the CDR3 is TGTGCCATCAGTGGGTCTCAGGGACTAGCGGTCGCCAATGAGCAGTTCTTC. The chain employs TRBV10-3 and TRBJ2-1; 11 bases line up with TRBD2. The germline V gene encodes CDR1 ENHRY and CDR2 SYGVKD. The CDR3 covers 17 residues. Unmatched junction bases numbered 11, after V lost 4 bases and J lost 6 bases.

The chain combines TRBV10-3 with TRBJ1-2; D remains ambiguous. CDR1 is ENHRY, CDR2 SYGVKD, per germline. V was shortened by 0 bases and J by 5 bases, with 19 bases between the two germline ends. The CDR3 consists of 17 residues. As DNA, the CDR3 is TGTGCCATCAGTGAGTCGAGAAAGAGCATGGTCGGGTATGGCTACACCTTC. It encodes CAISESRKSMVGYGYTF.

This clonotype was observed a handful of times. CDR3 DNA sequence: TGTGCCACCAGCAGAGAGGACAGGAATAATGAAAAACTGTTTTTT. Protein product: CATSREDRNNEKLFF. The chain is built from TRBV15 and TRBJ1-4; 7 bases are shared with TRBD1. From germline, CDR1 is LNHNV and CDR2 YYDKDF (reference sequence). This CDR3 is 15 amino acids long. Trimming removed 0 bases from V and 4 bases from J; junction bases left unmatched: 2.

This CDR3 reads CASSERLAGITGELFF. The DNA for the CDR3 is TGTGCCAGCAGTGAAAGGCTAGCGGGAATAACAGGGGAGCTGTTTTTT. This chain uses TRBV2 with TRBJ2-2; 9 bases are shared with TRBD2. Trimming at V came to 2 bases and at J to 8 bases, leaving 9 bases not matched to a gene. Germline V gene lookup returns CDR1 SNHLY and CDR2 FYNNEI. The CDR3 loop spans 16 amino acids.

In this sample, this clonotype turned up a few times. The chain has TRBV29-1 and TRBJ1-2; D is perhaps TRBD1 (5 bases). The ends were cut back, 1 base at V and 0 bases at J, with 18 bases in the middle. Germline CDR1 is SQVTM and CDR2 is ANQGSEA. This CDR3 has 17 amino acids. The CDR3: CSVEGTSRPIANYGYTF. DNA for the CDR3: TGCAGCGTTGAAGGGACAAGCCGCCCCATAGCTAACTATGGCTACACCTTC. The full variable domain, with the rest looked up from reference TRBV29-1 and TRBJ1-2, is SAVISQKPSRDICQRGTSLTIQCQVDSQVTMMFWYRQQPGQSLTLIATANQGSEATYESGFVIDKFPISRPNLTFSTLTVSNMSPEDSSIYLCSVEGTSRPIANYGYTFGSGTRLTVV.

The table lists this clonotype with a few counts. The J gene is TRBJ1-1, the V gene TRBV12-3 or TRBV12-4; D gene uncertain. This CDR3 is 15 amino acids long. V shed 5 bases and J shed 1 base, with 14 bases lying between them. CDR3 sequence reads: CASSLLTLGNTEAFF. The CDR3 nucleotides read TGTGCCAGCAGTCTGTTGACCCTCGGGAACACTGAAGCTTTCTTT.

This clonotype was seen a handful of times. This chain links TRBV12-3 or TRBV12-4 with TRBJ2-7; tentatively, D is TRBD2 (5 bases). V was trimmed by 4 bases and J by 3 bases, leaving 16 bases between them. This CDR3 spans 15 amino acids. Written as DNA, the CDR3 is TGTGCCAGCAGTTCCCCCCGGGGTTGGATCTACGAGCAGTACTTC. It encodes CASSSPRGWIYEQYF.

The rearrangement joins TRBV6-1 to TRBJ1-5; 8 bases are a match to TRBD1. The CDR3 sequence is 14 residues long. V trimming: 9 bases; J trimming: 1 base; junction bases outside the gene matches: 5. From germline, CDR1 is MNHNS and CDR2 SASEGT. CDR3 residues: CASSRTGSNQPQHF. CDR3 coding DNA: TGTGCCAGTTCTAGGACAGGGAGCAATCAGCCCCAGCATTTT.

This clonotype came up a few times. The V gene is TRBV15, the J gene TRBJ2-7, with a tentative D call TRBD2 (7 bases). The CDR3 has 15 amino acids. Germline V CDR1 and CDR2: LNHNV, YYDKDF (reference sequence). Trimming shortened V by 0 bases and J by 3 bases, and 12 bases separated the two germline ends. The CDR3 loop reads CATSREGGGGYEQYF. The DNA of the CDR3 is TGTGCCACCAGCAGAGAGGGAGGGGGAGGCTACGAGCAGTACTTC.

Here the CDR3 reads CASSPGRQPNTEAFF. CDR3 DNA: TGTGCCAGCTCACCAGGTCGACAACCGAACACTGAAGCTTTCTTT. The chain couples TRBV18 to TRBJ1-1, with unresolved D. From germline, CDR1 is KGHSH and CDR2 LQKENI. Deletions cut 2 bases from V and 1 base from J, with 11 bases between. The CDR3 has 15 residues.

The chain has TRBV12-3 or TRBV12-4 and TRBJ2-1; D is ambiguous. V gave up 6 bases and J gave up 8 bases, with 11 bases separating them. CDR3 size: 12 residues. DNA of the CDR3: TGTGCCAGCAGGCCTTTCGATTATGAGCAGTTCTTC. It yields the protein CASRPFDYEQFF.

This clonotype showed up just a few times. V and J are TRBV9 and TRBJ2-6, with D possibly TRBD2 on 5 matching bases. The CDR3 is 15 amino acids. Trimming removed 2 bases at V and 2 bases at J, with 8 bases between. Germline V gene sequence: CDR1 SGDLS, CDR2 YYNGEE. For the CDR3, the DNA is TGTGCCAGCAGCGTGGCGGGCGCTGGGGCCAACGTCCTGACTTTC. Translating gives CASSVAGAGANVLTF.

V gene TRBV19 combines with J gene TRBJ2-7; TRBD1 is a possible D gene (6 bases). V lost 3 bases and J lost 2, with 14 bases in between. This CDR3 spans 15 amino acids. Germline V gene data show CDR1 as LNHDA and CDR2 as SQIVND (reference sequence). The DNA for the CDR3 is TGTGCCAGTAGTATTGATGGCAGGGGCCCCTACGAGCAGTACTTC. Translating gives CASSIDGRGPYEQYF.

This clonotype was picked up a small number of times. DNA of the CDR3: TGCGCCAGCAGCTATGATTCCTCCTACGAGCAGTACTTC. Its protein product is CASSYDSSYEQYF. This chain joins TRBV5-1 and TRBJ2-7; D gene uncertain. CDR3 length: 13 amino acids. Deletions cut 3 bases from V and 0 bases from J, with 7 bases between. CDR1 SGHRS and CDR2 YFSETQ come from the germline V gene.

The CDR3 loop is CSAFFPDSGSSYEQYF. The DNA of the CDR3 is TGCAGTGCTTTTTTTCCCGACAGCGGTAGCTCCTACGAGCAGTACTTC. The chain couples TRBV20-1 to TRBJ2-7; TRBD1 or TRBD2 may be the D gene (5 bases each). Germline CDR1 and CDR2: DFQATT and SNEGSKA (reference sequence). V was trimmed by 5 bases and J by 0 bases, leaving 20 bases between them. The CDR3 covers 16 residues.

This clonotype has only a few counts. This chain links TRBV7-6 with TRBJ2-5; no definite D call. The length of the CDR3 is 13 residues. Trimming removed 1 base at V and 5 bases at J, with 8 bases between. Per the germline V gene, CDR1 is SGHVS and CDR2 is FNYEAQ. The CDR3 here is CASSLGPMETQYF. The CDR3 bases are TGTGCCAGCAGCTTAGGCCCGATGGAGACCCAGTACTTC.

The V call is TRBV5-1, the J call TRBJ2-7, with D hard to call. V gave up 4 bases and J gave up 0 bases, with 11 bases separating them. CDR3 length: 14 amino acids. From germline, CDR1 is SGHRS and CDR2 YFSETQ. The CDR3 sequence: CASSPDGNSYEQYF. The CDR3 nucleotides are TGCGCCAGCAGCCCGGACGGTAACTCCTACGAGCAGTACTTC.

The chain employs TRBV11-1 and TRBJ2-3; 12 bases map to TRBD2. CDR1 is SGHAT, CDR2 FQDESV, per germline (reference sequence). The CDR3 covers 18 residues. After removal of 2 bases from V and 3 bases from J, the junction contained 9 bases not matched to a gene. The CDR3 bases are TGTGCCAGCAGCTTATGGACTAGCGGGACGTCTAGGACAGATACGCAGTATTTT. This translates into CASSLWTSGTSRTDTQYF.

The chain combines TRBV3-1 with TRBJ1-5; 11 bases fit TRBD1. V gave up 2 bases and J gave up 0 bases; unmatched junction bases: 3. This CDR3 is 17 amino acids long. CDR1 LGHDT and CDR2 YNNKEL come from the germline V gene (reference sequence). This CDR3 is CASSQWTGGLSNQPQHF. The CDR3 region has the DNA TGTGCCAGCAGCCAATGGACAGGGGGCCTTAGCAATCAGCCCCAGCATTTT.

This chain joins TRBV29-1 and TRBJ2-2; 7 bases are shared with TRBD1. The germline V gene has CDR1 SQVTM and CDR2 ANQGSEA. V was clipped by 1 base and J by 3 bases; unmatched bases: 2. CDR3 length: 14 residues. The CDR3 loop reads CSVEGQGYTGELFF. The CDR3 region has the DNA TGCAGCGTTGAAGGACAGGGCTACACCGGGGAGCTGTTTTTT.